The source of this TCR beta chain is a study of PD-1 blockade in classical Hodgkin lymphoma. The time point here: cycle 4 day 1 (C4D1), after 5 to 7 weeks of nivolumab. All trial patients relapsed after autologous stem cell transplantation. PBMCs, once thawed, yielded CD8+ T cells isolated by magnetic negative selection. The germline V and J ends were trimmed by 1 base and 4 bases, with 17 bases remaining between them. The V gene's germline CDR1 is MGHRA and CDR2 YSYEKL. This CDR3 has 17 amino acids. The method was immunoSEQ multiplex PCR; TCRdb's version includes in-frame clones alone and lacks a portion of them. This table has roughly 11,000 clones, more than 75% appearing once.

V and J are TRBV4-1 and TRBJ2-1, with D hard to call. This receptor was identified in a human donor with classical Hodgkin lymphoma. The donor label of this sample is uncertain. Sample: CD8+ T cells from blood, taken before the fourth cycle of nivolumab. The CDR3 region has the DNA TGCGCCAGCAGCCAAGTTTCTCTTCGGACCTGGTACAATGAGCAGTTCTTC. Amino acids: CASSQVSLRTWYNEQFF.